This T cell receptor (beta chain) was captured by sequencing in a study of T cells in Graves' hyperthyroidism and ophthalmopathy. Clinical symptoms, serum thyroxine, TRAb, thyroid ultrasound and orbital computed tomography informed diagnoses. Amplification targeted TCR beta CDR3 regions from RNA transcripts. The HTBI primer set drove a first-round RT-PCR of the TCR CDR3. Each CDR3 protein is one row after TCRdb ran MiXCR on the multiplex PCR reads. The sample contains about 400,000 distinct CDR3 sequences, around a sixth of which appear only once. CDR1 and CDR2 from the germline V gene are SGHAT and FQNNGV. This CDR3 is 14 amino acids long. V lost 2 bases to trimming and J lost 1 base, with 8 bases between them. This clonotype appeared many times.

J is TRBJ1-1 and V is TRBV11-2; D is perhaps TRBD1 (5 bases). The sequenced sample was blood. The source of this sequence is a woman between 18 and 29 years old with Graves' hyperthyroidism that later progressed to Graves' ophthalmopathy. CDR3 sequence (DNA): TGTGCCAGCAGCTTAAGGGGCCCGAACACTGAAGCTTTCTTT. This translates into CASSLRGPNTEAFF.